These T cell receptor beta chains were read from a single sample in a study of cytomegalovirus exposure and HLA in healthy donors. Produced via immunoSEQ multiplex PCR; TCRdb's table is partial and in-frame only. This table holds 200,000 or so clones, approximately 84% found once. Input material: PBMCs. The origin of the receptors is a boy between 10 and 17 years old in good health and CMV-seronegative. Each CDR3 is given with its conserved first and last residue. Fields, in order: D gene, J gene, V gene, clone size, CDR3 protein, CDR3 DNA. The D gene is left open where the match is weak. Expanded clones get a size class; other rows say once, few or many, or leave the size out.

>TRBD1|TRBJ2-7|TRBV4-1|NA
CASSQPGQGYEQYF
TGCGCCAGCAGCCAACCGGGACAGGGTTACGAGCAGTACTTC
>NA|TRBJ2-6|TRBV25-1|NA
CASSDRGGVFGANVLTF
TGTGCCAGCAGTGACAGGGGAGGGGTATTCGGGGCCAACGTCCTGACTTTC
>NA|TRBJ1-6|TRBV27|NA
CASSLSGWGVRSPLHF
TGTGCCAGCAGTTTATCGGGGTGGGGGGTTCGTTCACCCCTCCACTTT
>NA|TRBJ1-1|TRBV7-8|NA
CASSHGAVTEAFF
TGTGCCAGCAGCCATGGGGCGGTGACTGAAGCTTTCTTT
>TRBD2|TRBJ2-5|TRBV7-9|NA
CASSGDRTERGDLQETQYF
TGTGCCAGCAGCGGAGACCGTACGGAGCGGGGGGATCTCCAAGAGACCCAGTACTTC
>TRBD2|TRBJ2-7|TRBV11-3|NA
CASSPGLAGGEQYF
TGTGCCAGCAGCCCGGGACTAGCGGGAGGAGAGCAGTACTTC
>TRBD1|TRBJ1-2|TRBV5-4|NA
CASSTPGQAIGGYTF
TGTGCCAGCAGCACACCGGGACAGGCTATAGGCGGCTACACCTTC
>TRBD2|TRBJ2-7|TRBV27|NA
CASSSLLAGTTYEQYF
TGTGCCAGCAGTTCCTTGCTAGCGGGAACGACCTACGAGCAGTACTTC
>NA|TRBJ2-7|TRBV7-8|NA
CASSLARVFYEQYF
TGTGCCAGCAGCTTAGCGCGCGTTTTCTACGAGCAGTACTTC
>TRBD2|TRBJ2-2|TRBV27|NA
CASRLRTSAFANTGELFF
TGTGCCAGCCGCCTCCGGACTAGCGCATTTGCGAACACCGGGGAGCTGTTTTTT
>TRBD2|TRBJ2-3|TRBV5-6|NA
CASRPTSGRPPSDTQYF
TGTGCCAGCAGACCCACTAGCGGGAGGCCTCCGTCGGATACGCAGTATTTT
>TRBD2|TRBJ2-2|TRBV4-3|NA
CASSQAPLAGVTGELFF
TGCGCCAGCAGCCAAGCCCCACTAGCGGGGGTTACCGGGGAGCTGTTTTTT
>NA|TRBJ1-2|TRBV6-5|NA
CASSNQGLGGYGYTF
TGTGCCAGCAGCAACCAGGGTCTAGGAGGGTATGGCTACACCTTC
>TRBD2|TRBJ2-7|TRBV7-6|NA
CASSRLAGVDYEQYF
TGTGCCAGCAGTAGACTAGCGGGAGTGGACTACGAGCAGTACTTC
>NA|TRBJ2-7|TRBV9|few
CASSVGGAGAQYF
TGTGCCAGCAGCGTGGGGGGGGCGGGGGCGCAGTACTTC
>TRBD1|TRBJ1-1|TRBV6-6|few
CASSAKAGGKFF
TGTGCCAGCAGTGCCAAGGCAGGGGGCAAGTTCTTT
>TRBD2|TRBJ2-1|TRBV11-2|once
CASSLILAGGPNEQFF
TGTGCCAGCAGCTTGATATTGGCGGGGGGGCCCAATGAGCAGTTCTTC
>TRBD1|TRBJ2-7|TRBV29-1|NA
CSVEGQGRDEQYF
TGCAGCGTGGAGGGACAGGGGAGGGACGAGCAGTACTTC
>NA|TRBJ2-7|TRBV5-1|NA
CGERFEQYF
TGCGGGGAGAGATTCGAGCAGTACTTC
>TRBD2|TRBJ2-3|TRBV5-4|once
CASSPTSGRGYTDTQYF
TGTGCCAGCAGCCCGACTAGCGGGAGGGGTTACACAGATACGCAGTATTTT
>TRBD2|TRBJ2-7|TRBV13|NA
CASSLGLSGSYEQYF
TGTGCCAGCAGCTTAGGTCTTAGCGGGAGCTACGAGCAGTACTTC
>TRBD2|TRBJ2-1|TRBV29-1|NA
CSVEVVLAGEAYNEQFF
TGCAGCGTTGAAGTCGTGCTAGCGGGAGAGGCCTACAATGAGCAGTTCTTC
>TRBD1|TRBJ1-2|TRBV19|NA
CASSGTGTNYGYTF
TGTGCCAGTAGCGGGACAGGGACCAACTATGGCTACACCTTC
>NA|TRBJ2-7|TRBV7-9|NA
CASSFKEQKSYEQYF
TGTGCCAGCAGCTTTAAGGAACAGAAATCCTACGAGCAGTACTTC
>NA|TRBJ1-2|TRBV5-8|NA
CASTREAGFNYGYTF
TGTGCCAGCACCCGAGAAGCGGGGTTTAACTATGGCTACACCTTC